A single sample is the source of the 2 T cell receptor beta chains below, sequenced in a study of T cell responses to AZD1222 COVID-19 vaccine. Repertoires were generated with immunoSEQ multiplex PCR, while TCRdb's copy carries only in-frame clones and drops some. The sample carries 200,000 or so clones, 75% to 90% recorded once. The starting material was peripheral blood, obtained on day 0 of AZD1222 vaccination. The receptors here all came from an adult in good health.

This chain joins TRBV13 and TRBJ2-4; no firm D call. CDR1 PRHDT and CDR2 FYEKMQ come from the germline V gene (reference sequence). This CDR3 region has 16 residues. The germline V and J ends were trimmed by 1 base and 2 bases, with 12 bases remaining between them. The CDR3 region has the DNA TGTGCCAGCAGCTTAGAAGGGCCCCTTTCCAAAAACATTCAGTACTTC. Translating gives CASSLEGPLSKNIQYF.

The V gene is TRBV27, the J gene TRBJ1-2; D is ambiguous. Germline-derived CDR1 and CDR2 are MNHEY and SMNVEV (reference sequence). The CDR3 consists of 14 residues. V was pared by 5 bases and J by 2 bases, with 12 bases between. In DNA form, the CDR3 reads TGTGCCAGCAGTCCCGAGGCGGGGAACTATGGCTACACCTTC. This translates into CASSPEAGNYGYTF.